This paragraph covers one T cell receptor (beta chain) sequence. The antigen is not known. Germline-derived CDR1 and CDR2 are SGHDT and YYEEEE. There are 16 residues in the CDR3. The J segment lost 0 bases and the V segment lost 4 bases, leaving 4 bases of the junction unmatched. These data originate in a study of T cell repertoires in cytomegalovirus infection. TCRdb reprocessed the reads with MiXCR, giving one entry per CDR3 protein. Here the sample spans 100,000 or so distinct CDR3 sequences, under 25% being singletons. Study-level findings and limits: Dominating the ex vivo response were TCR beta clonotypes that were CMV-specific and HLA-C-restricted. CMV carriers having the relevant HLA were flagged by cumulative public TCR beta family frequency.

J is TRBJ2-2 and V is TRBV5-6; 9 bases map to TRBD1. This TCR was sampled from a human donor in good health (CMV status not recorded). Some clones in this sample may be carry-over from other donors' samples. The source material was CD8+ T cells from PBMCs. CDR3 sequence: CASSPDRGTNTGELFF. In nucleotides, the CDR3 is TGTGCCAGCAGCCCAGACAGGGGGACGAACACCGGGGAGCTGTTTTTT.